This TCR beta chain is from a study of CD8 T cells in ankylosing spondylitis. General observations from the study: In ankylosing spondylitis patients, matched synovial fluid reportedly showed significant enrichment of disease-linked clones. For ankylosing spondylitis blood, a TCR beta motif of several highly homologous variants appeared characteristic.

The CDR3 covers 17 residues. The germline V gene encodes CDR1 MNHEY and CDR2 SMNVEV (reference sequence). J was trimmed by 1 base and V by 7 bases; bases with no gene match: 15. TCR beta libraries were made by quantitative 5'-RACE with molecular barcodes. One entry per CDR3 protein, called by TCRdb with MiXCR from the 5' RACE reads. Counted here are 750,000 to 850,000 distinct CDR3 sequences, about 10% occurring once; the ten biggest clones make up approximately 0.51%. Ten or more counts support this clonotype. Its antigen is unidentified. The sequence was obtained from a male donor with ankylosing spondylitis. This chain links TRBV27 with TRBJ1-1; 7 nucleotides align to TRBD1. Sequencing input: blood, either unsorted or a sorted T cell fraction (not recorded which). CDR3 coding DNA: TGTGCCAGCACCCCCGTTAGGGGAGGGGGCGGGAACACTGAAGCTTTCTTT. Translation: CASTPVRGGGGNTEAFF.